This T cell receptor beta chain was captured in a study of blood T cell repertoires in COVID-19. Background on the study: The United States, Italy and Spain were the sources of the acute and convalescent COVID-19 samples. PBMCs, B-cell-depleted T cells, or T cells were the source of the cDNA or gDNA that made up the material.

In the original workflow: Reference gene primer amplification in the assay estimated nucleated cell counts. The assay was immunoSEQ multiplex PCR, and TCRdb's table has in-frame clones only and misses some. The DNA gave D and trimming, while V, J and clone size come from that table. The sample lists fewer than 350,000 clones, approximately 86% seen once, with 2.1% in the top ten. This CDR3 has 13 residues. V lost 9 bases, J lost 2 bases, and 14 bases lay in between. Per the germline V gene, CDR1 is MDHEN and CDR2 is SYDVKM. J is TRBJ2-7 and V is TRBV28; a possible D gene is TRBD2 (5 bases). Sequencing was done on a sample of peripheral blood. This receptor was taken from a woman in her 30s who had recovered from COVID-19. The CDR3 sequence is CASTGRWAYEQYF. CDR3 nucleotides: TGTGCCAGTACTGGGAGATGGGCCTACGAGCAGTACTTC.